These 23 T cell receptor beta chains were sequenced from one sample in a study of OX40 agonist ivuxolimab in advanced cancers. Sequencing used immunoSEQ multiplex PCR; TCRdb keeps in-frame clones, though not all of them. The sample includes over 65,000 clones, approximately 85% seen only once; the top ten take less than 2.5%. The starting material was CD4+ or CD8+ T cells sorted from blood, obtained in a trial of the OX40 agonist ivuxolimab. The origin of the receptors is an adult with an advanced solid tumor such as melanoma, head and neck, liver or kidney cancer.

This chain links TRBV9 with TRBJ2-5; D remains unclear. The V end lost 0 bases, the J end lost 0 bases, and 6 bases lay between the germline ends. The CDR3 covers 14 residues. CDR1 and CDR2 (germline): SGDLS, YYNGEE. The CDR3 sequence: CASSVGPYQETQYF. The CDR3 DNA reads TGTGCCAGCAGCGTAGGACCGTACCAAGAGACCCAGTACTTC.

The DNA for the CDR3 is TGCGCCAGCAGCTTGACTCAGTATGGCTACACCTTC. Amino acid sequence: CASSLTQYGYTF. The J gene is TRBJ1-2, the V gene TRBV5-1; D uncertain. The germline V and J ends were trimmed by 1 base and 5 bases, with 6 bases remaining between them. This CDR3 region has 12 residues. Germline-derived CDR1 and CDR2 are SGHRS and YFSETQ.

The chain uses TRBV28 and TRBJ1-1, with D unclear. The CDR3 covers 15 residues. Germline-derived CDR1 and CDR2 are MDHEN and SYDVKM. Trimming shortened V by 3 bases and J by 5 bases, and 16 bases separated the two germline ends. CDR3 sequence (DNA): TGTGCCAGCAGTTTGTGGAGGGCATTAAAAACTGAAGCTTTCTTT. Its protein product is CASSLWRALKTEAFF.

The chain uses TRBV9 and TRBJ2-7; TRBD1 aligns across 7 bases. With V trimmed by 0 bases and J by 5 bases, 8 bases remained unmatched. CDR1 is SGDLS, CDR2 YYNGEE, per germline. The CDR3 contains 15 residues. CDR3 residues: CASSVGRGQMDEQYF. The CDR3 DNA sequence: TGTGCCAGCAGCGTAGGAAGGGGGCAAATGGACGAGCAGTACTTC.

J is TRBJ2-2 and V is TRBV5-1; the match to TRBD1 covers 8 bases. In germline, CDR1 is SGHRS, CDR2 YFSETQ. V was clipped by 1 base and J by 7 bases; unmatched bases: 9. The CDR3 consists of 16 residues. CDR3 region: CASSLISGTGIGELFF. CDR3 nucleotide sequence: TGCGCCAGCAGCTTGATCTCCGGGACAGGCATCGGGGAGCTGTTTTTT.

The J gene is TRBJ2-1, the V gene TRBV19; D is possibly TRBD2 (6 bases). The CDR3 spans 12 residues. CDR1 and CDR2 (germline): LNHDA, SQIVND (reference sequence). Trimming took off 7 bases at V and 10 bases at J, with 14 bases between the two ends. CDR3 DNA sequence: TGTGCCAGTAAACGCGGTGGGGGGGAGCAGTTCTTC. As protein: CASKRGGGEQFF.

The V call is TRBV7-2, the J call TRBJ2-3; TRBD2 might be the D (7 bases). Germline V gives CDR1 SGHTA, CDR2 FQGNSA. This CDR3 contains 16 residues. Trimming pared 1 base from V and 2 bases from J, leaving 13 bases between. The CDR3 DNA follows: TGTGCCAGCAGCTTAGAGGGCGGGGGCCCCACAGATACGCAGTATTTT. Residues: CASSLEGGGPTDTQYF.

The V and J genes are TRBV6-5 and TRBJ1-5, with D perhaps matching TRBD1 (6 bases). V was cut by 2 bases and J by 0 bases, with 11 bases left in between. The CDR3 covers 16 residues. Germline V gives CDR1 MNHEY, CDR2 SVGAGI. CDR3 bases: TGTGCCAGCAGTTACGGGGGCAGCAATAGCAATCAGCCCCAGCATTTT. Residues: CASSYGGSNSNQPQHF.

V and J are TRBV7-2 and TRBJ1-5; 11 bases align to TRBD1. The germline CDR1 and CDR2 sequences are SGHTA and FQGNSA. Trimming removed 5 bases from V and 6 bases from J; junction bases left unmatched: 6. The CDR3 has 15 amino acids. The CDR3 DNA reads as TGTGCCAGCAGCCTTGGACAGGGGGCCTTTCAGCCCCAGCATTTT. It specifies CASSLGQGAFQPQHF.

The rearrangement joins TRBV27 to TRBJ1-2, with TRBD1 matching over 9 bases. The CDR3 is 14 residues long. Trimming at V came to 2 bases and at J to 4 bases, leaving 2 bases not matched to a gene. The germline gives CDR1 MNHEY, CDR2 SMNVEV (reference sequence). In nucleotides, the CDR3 is TGTGCCAGCAGTTTAGAGGACAGGGGCTATGGCTACACCTTC. Protein product: CASSLEDRGYGYTF.

The chain employs TRBV11-1 and TRBJ2-6; 7 bases match TRBD1. The CDR3 is 17 amino acids. Germline loops: CDR1 SGHAT, CDR2 FQDESV (reference sequence). The junction had 7 bases not matched to a gene; V was cut back by 1 base and J by 4 bases. In nucleotides, the CDR3 is TGTGCCAGCAGCTTAGGAGACAGGGCTGGAGGGGCCAACGTCCTGACTTTC. This gives the protein CASSLGDRAGGANVLTF.

V and J are TRBV18 and TRBJ2-2; no reliable D call. Trimming cost V 6 bases and J 6 bases, with 8 bases left between them. The length of the CDR3 is 12 residues. Looked up from germline, CDR1 is KGHSH and CDR2 is LQKENI. Here the CDR3 reads CASSLDPGELFF. The CDR3, as DNA: TGTGCCAGCTCTCTGGACCCCGGGGAGCTGTTTTTT.

The rearrangement links TRBV7-2 to TRBJ2-7, with a weak D call TRBD1 (5 bases). V was trimmed by 6 bases and J by 4 bases, leaving 13 bases between them. Per germline, CDR1 SGHTA and CDR2 FQGNSA. This CDR3 has 13 residues. CDR3 sequence: CASSPLQGYEQYF. The CDR3 DNA follows: TGTGCCAGCAGTCCCTTGCAGGGTTACGAGCAGTACTTC.

This chain links TRBV28 with TRBJ2-2; tentatively, D is TRBD2 (6 bases). V was trimmed by 8 bases and J by 4 bases, leaving 17 bases between them. The V gene's germline CDR1 is MDHEN and CDR2 SYDVKM. This CDR3 contains 15 residues. CDR3 sequence: CASGRGSSGTGELFF. CDR3 coding DNA: TGTGCCAGCGGACGGGGGAGTAGTGGCACCGGGGAGCTGTTTTTT.

This chain joins TRBV7-8 and TRBJ2-7; 8 bases align to TRBD2. CDR1 is SGHVS, CDR2 FQNEAQ, per germline. J gave up 1 base and V 3 bases, and 5 bases lay outside the gene matches. The CDR3 spans 15 residues. The CDR3 region is CASSFTSGLSYEQYF. CDR3 nucleotides: TGTGCCAGCAGCTTTACTAGCGGCCTTTCCTACGAGCAGTACTTC.

The chain employs TRBV5-1 and TRBJ1-4, with 7 bases aligning to TRBD1. The germline CDR1 and CDR2 sequences are SGHRS and YFSETQ. J lost 7 bases, V lost 6 bases, and 9 bases had no gene match. The CDR3 covers 14 residues. CDR3 residues: CASNKGGEGEKLFF. In DNA form, the CDR3 reads TGCGCCAGCAATAAAGGGGGCGAGGGTGAAAAACTGTTTTTT.

The CDR3 DNA sequence: TGTGCCACCAGCAGAGATTATAGCCTAGCGGGGTACTCCCCAACGCAAGAGACCCAGTACTTC. Encoded protein: CATSRDYSLAGYSPTQETQYF. The V gene is TRBV15, the J gene TRBJ2-5; 9 bases agree with TRBD2. The CDR3 is 21 amino acids. With 0 bases clipped from V and 2 bases from J, the junction kept 19 bases outside the gene matches. The germline gives CDR1 LNHNV, CDR2 YYDKDF (reference sequence).

V usage is TRBV11-3 and J usage is TRBJ2-1; 9 nucleotides match TRBD1. Germline CDR1 and CDR2: SGHNT and YENEEA. The CDR3 loop spans 15 amino acids. Trimming removed 6 bases from V and 6 bases from J; junction bases left unmatched: 9. CDR3 loop: CASSLTGGRVNEQFF. The CDR3 DNA sequence: TGTGCCAGCAGTCTTACAGGGGGCCGGGTCAATGAGCAGTTCTTC.

This chain joins TRBV25-1 and TRBJ1-1; TRBD1 matches at 9 bases. Looked up from germline, CDR1 is MGHDK and CDR2 is SYGVNS. V dropped 5 bases and J dropped 5; count of bases not matched to a gene: 9. This CDR3 region has 15 residues. The CDR3 nucleotides read TGTGCCAGCAGTTATAACAGGGGGCGAAAAACTGAAGCTTTCTTT. It specifies CASSYNRGRKTEAFF.

CDR3 region: CASSPYTGELFF. Written as DNA, the CDR3 is TGTGCCAGCAGCCCCTACACCGGGGAGCTGTTTTTT. The chain combines TRBV11-3 with TRBJ2-2; D gene unclear. Trimming removed 5 bases from V and 3 bases from J, with 4 bases in between. There are 12 residues in the CDR3. CDR1 SGHNT and CDR2 YENEEA come from the germline V gene.

The chain links TRBV5-1 to TRBJ2-3; either TRBD1 or TRBD2 may supply D (6 bases each). Per germline, CDR1 SGHRS and CDR2 YFSETQ. This CDR3 is built from 16 residues. The V end lost 6 bases, the J end lost 2 bases, and 19 bases lay between the germline ends. The CDR3 DNA is TGCGCCAGCAAATTGAGGGGGGAGACTACCACAGATACGCAGTATTTT. Translated, it gives CASKLRGETTTDTQYF.

The chain links TRBV5-1 to TRBJ2-1, with unresolved D. The CDR3 has 14 residues. Germline V gives CDR1 SGHRS, CDR2 YFSETQ. With 0 bases removed from V and 10 bases from J, the gap between germline ends came to 14 bases. CDR3 residues: CASSLDPGGREQFF. In DNA form, the CDR3 reads TGCGCCAGCAGCTTGGATCCGGGTGGTCGGGAGCAGTTCTTC.

This sequence joins TRBV19 and TRBJ2-5; D ambiguous. Germline assignment: CDR1 LNHDA and CDR2 SQIVND (reference sequence). The V end was cut by 3 bases, the J end by 7 bases, with 9 bases between. The CDR3 covers 12 residues. The CDR3 region is CASSIIRGTQYF. In DNA form, the CDR3 reads TGTGCCAGTAGTATTATTAGAGGGACCCAGTACTTC.